This T cell receptor beta chain was recorded in a study of T cell changes during pregnancy in multiple sclerosis. Here immunoSEQ multiplex PCR was the method, and the copy in TCRdb shows in-frame clones only, minus some. The table shows fewer than 90,000 clones, with around 94% occurring only once. The V end was cut by 4 bases, the J end by 4 bases, with 14 bases between. From germline, CDR1 is MNHEY and CDR2 SMNVEV (reference sequence). This CDR3 spans 15 amino acids. The sample in question was peripheral blood, obtained after pregnancy. This receptor was obtained from a female donor in good health, enrolled as a control in a pregnancy study. The chain uses TRBV27 and TRBJ2-1; the D gene is possibly TRBD1 (5 bases). This CDR3 is CASSSGHESYNEQFF. The CDR3 DNA sequence: TGTGCCAGCAGTTCAGGACATGAGAGTTACAATGAGCAGTTCTTC.